Presented here are 20 T cell receptor beta chains from one specimen sequenced in a study of cytomegalovirus exposure and HLA in healthy donors. The PCR made use of 60 Vbeta and 13 Jbeta primers. Profiled with immunoSEQ multiplex PCR; TCRdb holds only in-frame clones, not every one. This repertoire includes more than 100,000 clones. Sequences were obtained from PBMCs. The receptors were sampled from a woman in her 40s in good health and CMV-seronegative.

The chain employs TRBV2 and TRBJ1-6; 7 bases fit TRBD1. The CDR3 totals 14 residues. V was clipped by 5 bases and J by 8 bases; unmatched bases: 6. Germline V lookup: CDR1 SNHLY, CDR2 FYNNEI. CDR3 DNA: TGTGCCAGCAGTCGACAGGGCCGCGATTCACCCCTCCACTTT. Its translation: CASSRQGRDSPLHF.

The chain uses TRBV10-3 and TRBJ2-7; the match to TRBD2 covers 7 bases. J was trimmed by 3 bases and V by 0 bases; bases with no gene match: 2. CDR3 length: 14 residues. Germline V gene data show CDR1 as ENHRY and CDR2 as SYGVKD. CDR3: CAISESGGGYEQYF. Here the CDR3 DNA reads TGTGCCATCAGTGAGTCGGGCGGGGGCTACGAGCAGTACTTC.

The J gene is TRBJ2-1, the V gene TRBV11-3, with D possibly being TRBD2 (6 bases). The CDR3 extends over 15 amino acids. Trimming took off 5 bases at V and 4 bases at J, with 15 bases between the two ends. The germline V gene has CDR1 SGHNT and CDR2 YENEEA. CDR3 residues: CASSAGLQPYNEQFF. The CDR3 bases are TGTGCCAGCAGCGCGGGACTCCAACCATACAATGAGCAGTTCTTC.

The V call is TRBV19, the J call TRBJ1-2; 7 bases align to TRBD1. The length of the CDR3 is 13 residues. With V trimmed by 3 bases and J by 10 bases, 8 bases remained unmatched. In germline, CDR1 is LNHDA, CDR2 SQIVND (reference sequence). This CDR3 reads CASSILTGLVYTF. CDR3 nucleotide sequence: TGTGCCAGTAGTATCCTGACAGGGCTTGTCTACACCTTC.

This sequence joins TRBV29-1 and TRBJ2-7, with D possibly matching TRBD1 (6 bases). Germline CDR1 and CDR2: SQVTM and ANQGSEA. The CDR3 contains 14 residues. The V gene lost 4 bases and the J gene lost 4 bases, with 17 bases spanning the gap. CDR3 nucleotide sequence: TGCAGCGTTGTGGGTCCGGGACATTCGTACGAGCAGTACTTC. Protein product: CSVVGPGHSYEQYF.

The chain joins TRBV5-1 to TRBJ1-2, with a weak D call TRBD1 (6 bases). There are 18 residues in the CDR3. V lost 4 bases and J 8 bases, leaving 30 bases between the germline ends. Germline assignment: CDR1 SGHRS and CDR2 YFSETQ. The CDR3 here is CASSIDIGTSVRRAGYTF. The CDR3 bases are TGCGCCAGCAGCATCGATATCGGGACAAGTGTCCGCCGGGCGGGCTACACCTTC.

V usage is TRBV19 and J usage is TRBJ1-5; 7 bases agree with TRBD1. Germline assignment: CDR1 LNHDA and CDR2 SQIVND (reference sequence). V shed 8 bases, J shed 3 bases, and the junction held 4 bases outside the gene matches. The CDR3 contains 13 residues. In DNA form, the CDR3 reads TGTGCCAGTTGGGGACAGTTCAATCAGCCCCAGCATTTT. Translation gives CASWGQFNQPQHF.

V gene TRBV7-9 combines with J gene TRBJ1-2; D unresolved. This CDR3 is 13 amino acids long. Germline CDR1 and CDR2: SEHNR and FQNEAQ (reference sequence). Between the trimmed V and J ends, which lost 5 bases and 5 bases, there was a span of 12 bases. DNA of the CDR3: TGTGCCAGCAGCCCTCACCTGAGGTATGGCTACACCTTC. As protein: CASSPHLRYGYTF.

The gene calls are TRBV6-5 and TRBJ1-6; TRBD1 matches 7 bases. CDR1 and CDR2 (germline): MNHEY, SVGAGI. V trimming: 6 bases; J trimming: 7 bases; junction bases outside the gene matches: 9. The CDR3 length is 15 residues. CDR3 nucleotide sequence: TGTGCCAGCAGATCCCGGGACAGTAACAATTCACCCCTCCACTTT. Protein product: CASRSRDSNNSPLHF.

The V and J genes are TRBV7-9 and TRBJ1-4, with 8 bases lining up with TRBD1. Per the germline V gene, CDR1 is SEHNR and CDR2 is FQNEAQ (reference sequence). The length of the CDR3 is 18 residues. Trimming at V came to 3 bases and at J to 7 bases, leaving 16 bases not matched to a gene. The CDR3 DNA sequence: TGTGCCAGCAGCTTGTTGATCCTCAGGGGGCACCGCGGTGAAAAACTGTTTTTT. Residues: CASSLLILRGHRGEKLFF. The complete variable domain, with remaining parts taken from reference TRBV7-9 and TRBJ1-4, reads DTGVSQNPRHKITKRGQNVTFRCDPISEHNRLYWYRQTLGQGPEFLTYFQNEAQLEKSRLLSDRFSAERPKGSFSTLEIQRTEQGDSAMYLCASSLLILRGHRGEKLFFGSGTQLSVL.

The V call is TRBV29-1, the J call TRBJ1-4; TRBD1 agrees at 8 bases. From germline, CDR1 is SQVTM and CDR2 ANQGSEA. J was trimmed by 7 bases and V by 3 bases; bases with no gene match: 10. The CDR3 is 15 residues long. DNA of the CDR3: TGCAGCGTTGATGGTGCAGGGGGCGCGGGTGAAAAACTGTTTTTT. As protein: CSVDGAGGAGEKLFF.

The chain links TRBV7-2 to TRBJ2-1, with a possible D match to TRBD2 (5 bases). This CDR3 comprises 13 residues. The V and J ends lost 5 bases and 9 bases respectively, with 14 bases between them. Per the germline V gene, CDR1 is SGHTA and CDR2 is FQGNSA. The CDR3 bases are TGTGCCAGCAGCCCCTCCCCGGGAAGTGAGCAGTTCTTC. This gives the protein CASSPSPGSEQFF.

This chain connects TRBV11-1 to TRBJ1-2, with TRBD1 as a possible D gene (6 bases). Per the germline V gene, CDR1 is SGHAT and CDR2 is FQDESV (reference sequence). V shed 6 bases and J shed 3 bases, with 14 bases lying between them. The CDR3 extends over 14 amino acids. The chain's CDR3 is CASSTGPGDYGYTF. In nucleotides, the CDR3 is TGTGCCAGCAGTACCGGGCCAGGGGACTATGGCTACACCTTC.

The chain is built from TRBV5-6 and TRBJ1-1, with 10 bases matching TRBD1. This CDR3 has 16 amino acids. From germline, CDR1 is SGHDT and CDR2 YYEEEE. Trimming removed 3 bases from V and 4 bases from J; junction bases left unmatched: 9. The CDR3: CASSSGTGEGSTEAFF. CDR3 nucleotides: TGTGCCAGCAGCTCCGGGACAGGGGAGGGGAGCACTGAAGCTTTCTTT.

V is TRBV9 and J is TRBJ1-3; D perhaps matches TRBD1 (5 bases). V was trimmed by 4 bases and J by 0 bases, leaving 11 bases between them. The CDR3 loop spans 15 amino acids. The germline CDR1 and CDR2 sequences are SGDLS and YYNGEE. CDR3 DNA sequence: TGTGCCAGCAGCTTAGAAGGGGACTCTGGAAACACCATATATTTT. It encodes CASSLEGDSGNTIYF.

The CDR3 DNA sequence: TGCAGCGTTGGCAGGGACAGGGCGGATACGCAGTATTTT. Its protein product is CSVGRDRADTQYF. The rearrangement uses TRBV29-1 and TRBJ2-3, with 9 bases that match TRBD1. The CDR3 contains 13 residues. V was clipped by 4 bases and J by 6 bases; unmatched bases: 5. Germline assignment: CDR1 SQVTM and CDR2 ANQGSEA.

V and J are TRBV11-1 and TRBJ2-1; 9 bases fit TRBD2. The V gene's germline CDR1 is SGHAT and CDR2 FQDESV (reference sequence). The CDR3 loop spans 15 amino acids. J was trimmed by 8 bases and V by 5 bases; bases with no gene match: 10. CDR3 nucleotides: TGTGCCAGCAGCCGTACTGGGCGGGGGGGCTATGAGCAGTTCTTC. It codes for CASSRTGRGGYEQFF.

V and J are TRBV11-3 and TRBJ2-1; 14 bases map to TRBD2. The length of the CDR3 is 15 residues. The J segment lost 7 bases and the V segment lost 5 bases, leaving 4 bases of the junction unmatched. Germline V lookup: CDR1 SGHNT, CDR2 YENEEA. In DNA form, the CDR3 reads TGTGCCAGCAGCCCCGGGACTAGCGGGGGTAATGAGCAGTTCTTC. It codes for CASSPGTSGGNEQFF. The whole variable domain, filled in from reference TRBV11-3 and TRBJ2-1, reads EAGVVQSPRYKIIEKKQPVAFWCNPISGHNTLYWYLQNLGQGPELLIRYENEEAVDDSQLPKDRFSAERLKGVDSTLKIQPAELGDSAVYLCASSPGTSGGNEQFFGPGTRLTVL.

The J gene is TRBJ2-2, the V gene TRBV7-2, with D tentatively TRBD1 (6 bases). CDR1 and CDR2 (germline): SGHTA, FQGNSA. The CDR3 is 17 residues long. V lost 2 bases to trimming and J lost 2 bases, with 15 bases between them. The CDR3 reads CASSLLMTGANTGELFF. The CDR3 DNA reads as TGTGCCAGCAGCTTACTCATGACAGGAGCTAACACCGGGGAGCTGTTTTTT.

V and J are TRBV27 and TRBJ1-1; 7 bases line up with TRBD1. In germline, CDR1 is MNHEY, CDR2 SMNVEV (reference sequence). V lost 5 bases, J lost 12 bases, and 9 bases stayed unmatched. The CDR3 runs 12 residues. Written as DNA, the CDR3 is TGTGCCAGCAGTCAACCCAGGGGGGTGACTTTCTTT. Translated, it gives CASSQPRGVTFF.